The 22 T cell receptor beta chains presented below share a single source sample, sequenced in a study of CD8 T cells in ankylosing spondylitis. TCRdb re-called the 5' RACE reads through MiXCR, storing one row per CDR3 protein. The sample has around 390,000 distinct CDR3 sequences, approximately 20% seen once; the top ten hold 16%. Regarding the study as a whole: Within ankylosing spondylitis blood, a TCR beta motif made up of several highly homologous variants appeared to be characteristic.

Their antigen targets remain unknown. Input material: blood, either unsorted or a sorted T cell fraction (not recorded which). The origin of the receptors is a male donor with ankylosing spondylitis.

The sample holds many counts of this clonotype. The gene calls are TRBV20-1 and TRBJ2-1, with D possibly being TRBD1 (6 bases). The CDR3 runs 14 residues. Looked up from germline, CDR1 is DFQATT and CDR2 is SNEGSKA (reference sequence). V lost 3 bases and J 0 bases, leaving 9 bases between the germline ends. Here the CDR3 reads CSARGTFSYNEQFF. As DNA, the CDR3 is TGCAGTGCTAGGGGGACATTCTCCTACAATGAGCAGTTCTTC.

The V gene is TRBV5-1, the J gene TRBJ1-2; 9 bases map to TRBD1. This CDR3 has 14 residues. Per the germline V gene, CDR1 is SGHRS and CDR2 is YFSETQ. The V gene end was trimmed by 4 bases and the J gene end by 7 bases; junction bases not matched to a gene: 8. CDR3 nucleotide sequence: TGCGCCAGCAGCACCTACAGGGGGCTCCGTGGCTACACCTTC. Its protein is CASSTYRGLRGYTF.

This clonotype appeared a few times. The V and J genes are TRBV19 and TRBJ1-4; a weak D match, TRBD1 (5 bases). V was clipped by 7 bases and J by 7 bases, with 16 bases between them. This CDR3 contains 14 residues. The germline V gene has CDR1 LNHDA and CDR2 SQIVND (reference sequence). The CDR3 DNA reads TGTGCCAGTAATTACGGCGGGGGTAGTGAAAAACTGTTTTTT. It translates to CASNYGGGSEKLFF. Based on the CDR3 plus reference TRBV19 and TRBJ1-4, the full variable domain is DGGITQSPKYLFRKEGQNVTLSCEQNLNHDAMYWYRQDPGQGLRLIYYSQIVNDFQKGDIAEGYSVSREKKESFPLTVTSAQKNPTAFYLCASNYGGGSEKLFFGSGTQLSVL.

This clonotype was counted at least ten times. This chain connects TRBV29-1 to TRBJ2-3; TRBD2 is a possible D gene (5 bases). Germline CDR1 SQVTM, CDR2 ANQGSEA. This CDR3 region has 14 residues. V was shortened by 5 bases and J by 0 bases, with 12 bases between the two germline ends. The CDR3 protein is CSVLNRGSTDTQYF. In nucleotides, the CDR3 is TGCAGCGTTCTCAACAGAGGGAGCACAGATACGCAGTATTTT.

The sample holds a few counts of this clonotype. This chain links TRBV11-3 with TRBJ2-5; 12 bases are a match to TRBD2. Germline values: CDR1 SGHNT, CDR2 YENEEA. Trimming cost V 5 bases and J 2 bases; bases outside gene matches: 6. The CDR3 loop spans 16 amino acids. CDR3 in amino acids: CASSPRLAGAQETQYF. The CDR3 nucleotides are TGTGCCAGCAGCCCACGACTAGCGGGGGCTCAAGAGACCCAGTACTTC.

The V call is TRBV20-1, the J call TRBJ1-1, with a tentative D call TRBD1 (6 bases). Germline loops: CDR1 DFQATT, CDR2 SNEGSKA (reference sequence). This CDR3 has 15 residues. Trimming took 6 bases from V and 3 from J, leaving 20 bases between them. The CDR3 sequence is CSAPRGGSGDTEAFF. CDR3 bases: TGCAGTGCCCCAAGGGGGGGGTCGGGAGACACTGAAGCTTTCTTT.

This clonotype was counted a few times. The chain has TRBV25-1 and TRBJ2-5; D ambiguous. Germline lookup yields CDR1 MGHDK and CDR2 SYGVNS. V lost 1 base and J 4 bases, leaving 10 bases between the germline ends. The CDR3 consists of 14 residues. CDR3 in DNA: TGTGCCAGCAGTGAATTTAGCATGGTAGAGACCCAGTACTTC. Translation gives CASSEFSMVETQYF.

This chain uses TRBV12-3 or TRBV12-4 with TRBJ2-6; D not certain. V was clipped by 2 bases and J by 3 bases, with 8 bases between them. This CDR3 comprises 15 residues. CDR3 nucleotides: TGTGCCAGCAGTTTAACCTCCTTTGGGGCCAACGTCCTGACTTTC. Residues: CASSLTSFGANVLTF.

This clonotype was seen at least ten times. The DNA for the CDR3 is TGTGCCAGCAGTTCCCGGGATTACAATCAGCCCCAGCATTTT. This translates into CASSSRDYNQPQHF. V usage is TRBV2 and J usage is TRBJ1-5; D is unclear. The V end lost 5 bases, the J end lost 3 bases, and 11 bases lay between the germline ends. CDR3 size: 14 residues. Germline V gene lookup returns CDR1 SNHLY and CDR2 FYNNEI.

V usage is TRBV7-2 and J usage is TRBJ2-1; 9 bases are a match to TRBD2. V gave up 1 base and J gave up 4 bases; unmatched junction bases: 5. Germline CDR1 reads SGHTA; CDR2 reads FQGNSA. The CDR3 length is 16 residues. The CDR3 reads CASSLDTSGRYNEQFF. Written as DNA, the CDR3 is TGTGCCAGCAGCTTAGATACTAGCGGGCGTTACAATGAGCAGTTCTTC.

This rearrangement joins TRBV9 to TRBJ2-7; D is possibly TRBD2 (5 bases). This CDR3 has 14 amino acids. The V gene's germline CDR1 is SGDLS and CDR2 YYNGEE. V was trimmed by 4 bases and J by 5 bases, leaving 16 bases between them. CDR3 loop: CASSLEGSGHEQYF. The CDR3 region has the DNA TGTGCCAGCAGCCTTGAGGGCAGCGGCCACGAGCAGTACTTC.

This clonotype was detected a few times. The rearrangement links TRBV29-1 to TRBJ2-3; 10 positions match TRBD2. Germline values: CDR1 SQVTM, CDR2 ANQGSEA. V shed 8 bases, J shed 4 bases, and the junction held 6 bases outside the gene matches. This CDR3 is 13 amino acids long. The CDR3 sequence: CSSKREGADTQYF. As DNA, the CDR3 is TGCAGCTCGAAGCGGGAGGGTGCAGATACGCAGTATTTT.

The chain has TRBV11-3 and TRBJ2-5; TRBD1 matches 9 bases. The CDR3 extends over 15 amino acids. With 4 bases clipped from V and 1 base from J, the junction kept 4 bases outside the gene matches. Germline V gene sequence: CDR1 SGHNT, CDR2 YENEEA. The CDR3 sequence: CASSSGQGTQETQYF. The CDR3 coding sequence is TGTGCCAGCAGCTCGGGACAGGGAACCCAAGAGACCCAGTACTTC.

This clonotype was picked up a small number of times. V gene TRBV28 combines with J gene TRBJ2-7; TRBD1 aligns across 7 bases. V gave up 6 bases and J gave up 1 base; unmatched junction bases: 3. The CDR3 spans 13 residues. CDR1 is MDHEN, CDR2 SYDVKM, per germline. CDR3 DNA: TGTGCCAGCAGGTCGGGACAGTCCTACGAGCAGTACTTC. Translating gives CASRSGQSYEQYF. Full variable domain (outside the CDR3, taken from reference TRBV28 and TRBJ2-7): DVKVTQSSRYLVKRTGEKVFLECVQDMDHENMFWYRQDPGLGLRLIYFSYDVKMKEKGDIPEGYSVSREKKERFSLILESASTNQTSMYLCASRSGQSYEQYFGPGTRLTVT.

This clonotype has more than one count but fewer than ten. This chain connects TRBV18 to TRBJ2-7; D might be TRBD1 or TRBD2, each matching 6 bases. V was trimmed by 5 bases and J by 2 bases, leaving 16 bases between them. The CDR3 has 15 amino acids. Germline V gene sequence: CDR1 KGHSH, CDR2 LQKENI. Here the CDR3 reads CASSEGGGNPYEQYF. CDR3 coding DNA: TGTGCCAGCTCAGAGGGGGGCGGGAACCCCTACGAGCAGTACTTC.

This chain joins TRBV7-3 and TRBJ2-1; 8 nucleotides align to TRBD2. Germline-derived CDR1 and CDR2 are SGHTA and FQGTGA. With 5 bases clipped from V and 8 bases from J, the junction kept 2 bases outside the gene matches. This CDR3 is built from 12 residues. In DNA form, the CDR3 reads TGTGCCAGCAGCAAACTAGCGGATGAGCAGTTCTTC. Its protein is CASSKLADEQFF.

The genes are TRBV5-1 and TRBJ2-7; TRBD1 matches 7 bases. The V gene end was trimmed by 1 base and the J gene end by 0 bases; junction bases not matched to a gene: 4. CDR1 and CDR2 (germline): SGHRS, YFSETQ. The CDR3 length is 15 residues. The CDR3 DNA is TGCGCCAGCAGCTTGAAACAGGGGAGCTCCTACGAGCAGTACTTC. Its protein product is CASSLKQGSSYEQYF.

The sample holds a few counts of this clonotype. Mismatch with germline at one junction end may stem from a read error. The CDR3 sequence: CSARGTSGSYEQYF. The CDR3, as DNA: TGCAGTGCCAGAGGAACTAGCGGGAGCTACGAGCAGTACTTC. This chain joins TRBV20-1 and TRBJ2-7, with 11 positions matching TRBD2. The CDR3 is 14 residues long. Germline V gene lookup returns CDR1 DFQATT and CDR2 SNEGSKA (reference sequence).

This clonotype was counted only a few times. The chain combines TRBV9 with TRBJ2-6; D uncertain. V was shortened by 4 bases and J by 0 bases, with 8 bases between the two germline ends. The germline V gene has CDR1 SGDLS and CDR2 YYNGEE. This CDR3 comprises 15 residues. CDR3 in DNA: TGTGCCAGCAGCCCCCGACGCTCTGGGGCCAACGTCCTGACTTTC. It codes for CASSPRRSGANVLTF.

This clonotype was seen a few times. The chain couples TRBV7-8 to TRBJ2-2; weak D call: TRBD2 (5 bases). CDR1 and CDR2 from the germline V gene are SGHVS and FQNEAQ. CDR3 length: 16 residues. Trimming removed 1 base from V and 4 bases from J, with 13 bases in between. CDR3 loop: CASSLDNGKLTGELFF. Here the CDR3 DNA reads TGTGCCAGCAGCTTAGATAACGGGAAACTCACCGGGGAGCTGTTTTTT.

This clonotype was picked up a small number of times. The rearrangement links TRBV20-1 to TRBJ1-5, with D possibly TRBD1 on 6 matching bases. The CDR3 spans 15 residues. The V gene lost 4 bases and the J gene lost 9 bases, with 22 bases spanning the gap. Germline-derived CDR1 and CDR2 are DFQATT and SNEGSKA (reference sequence). The CDR3 sequence: CSATGLQGRSGPQHF. CDR3 coding DNA: TGCAGTGCTACAGGCTTACAGGGTCGGAGCGGGCCCCAGCATTTT.

The chain combines TRBV11-3 with TRBJ2-7; 7 nucleotides line up with TRBD2. V was pared by 3 bases and J by 7 bases, with 9 bases of the junction left unmatched. CDR3 length: 14 amino acids. Germline V gene data show CDR1 as SGHNT and CDR2 as YENEEA. The CDR3, as DNA: TGTGCCAGCAGCTTTCTCCTAGCGGACGGGGAGCAGTACTTC. Protein: CASSFLLADGEQYF.